This T cell receptor (beta chain) originates from a study of beta chain features in type 1 diabetes. A few counts support this clone. What was sequenced were expressed TCRB transcripts, since all of the isolated RNA had been reverse transcribed. Assay: immunoSEQ multiplex PCR; the TCRdb copy retains only in-frame clones and omits some. The data show hundreds of thousands of clones, 15% to 18% seen once. The sequencing input was naive CD4+ T cells from blood. The sequence was obtained from a man between 18 and 29 years old in good health.

CDR3 in amino acids: CASSLTRTEAFF. The CDR3 DNA follows: TGTGCCAGCAGCTTAACTCGGACTGAAGCTTTCTTT. The rearrangement uses TRBV7-2 and TRBJ1-1, with no clear D. V was clipped by 2 bases and J by 5 bases, with 6 bases between them. CDR1 is SGHTA, CDR2 FQGNSA, per germline. The CDR3 consists of 12 residues.